This T cell receptor (beta chain) was recorded in a study of shared clonotypes between healthy human individuals. Study-wide background: The study enrolled a couple of women and three men aged 18 to 49. CD8 memory received one plate per donor, CD8 naive two, CD4 memory three and CD4 naive three.

Investigators divided CD4+ cells into CD45RA+ naive and CD45RA-negative memory subsets. The method was immunoSEQ multiplex PCR; TCRdb's version includes in-frame clones alone and lacks a portion of them. The sample lists a few million clones; approximately 90% were seen once. The germline V and J ends were trimmed by 8 bases and 1 base, with 11 bases remaining between them. This CDR3 contains 13 residues. Looked up from germline, CDR1 is SGHVS and CDR2 is FQNEAQ. This receptor was taken from a man between 18 and 29 years old in good health. Some clones in this sample may be carry-over from other donors' samples. The chain joins TRBV7-8 to TRBJ1-1; D gene uncertain. Sequenced input: naive CD4+ T cells from PBMCs. The subset here: CD45RA+ positively selected. The CDR3 region is CASLQNPNTEAFF. For the CDR3, the DNA is TGTGCCAGCCTACAGAACCCGAACACTGAAGCTTTCTTT.